This TCR beta chain came from a study of siplizumab effects on memory and regulatory T cells. Study-wide results and limits: Major contributors to the alloresponse seemed to be naive T cells, which also appeared more diverse than memory cells. A naive or memory phenotype could not be assigned to roughly 75-97% of the proliferating CD4+ or CD8+ clones.

In the case of this clone: As yet, its antigen is unknown.

Roughly 10^5 TCR templates underwent assay in each sample. Data came from immunoSEQ multiplex PCR; TCRdb stores just in-frame clones and leaves some out. This sample has approximately 82,000 clones; approximately 88% occur once, and the top ten carry around 1.6%. The TCR sequence derives from a human donor in good health. Source material: Tregs sorted from blood.

The CDR3 bases are TGCGCCAGCAGCCCTGGACAGGGTACGACCGGGGAGCTGTTTTTT. Encoded protein: CASSPGQGTTGELFF. This chain uses TRBV5-1 with TRBJ2-2; 8 nucleotides align to TRBD1. Germline assignment: CDR1 SGHRS and CDR2 YFSETQ. V lost 4 bases, J lost 5 bases, and 7 bases stayed unmatched. The CDR3 spans 15 residues. Full variable domain (remainder filled in from reference TRBV5-1 and TRBJ2-2): KAGVTQTPRYLIKTRGQQVTLSCSPISGHRSVSWYQQTPGQGLQFLFEYFSETQRNKGNFPGRFSGRQFSNSRSEMNVSTLELGDSALYLCASSPGQGTTGELFFGEGSRLTVL.